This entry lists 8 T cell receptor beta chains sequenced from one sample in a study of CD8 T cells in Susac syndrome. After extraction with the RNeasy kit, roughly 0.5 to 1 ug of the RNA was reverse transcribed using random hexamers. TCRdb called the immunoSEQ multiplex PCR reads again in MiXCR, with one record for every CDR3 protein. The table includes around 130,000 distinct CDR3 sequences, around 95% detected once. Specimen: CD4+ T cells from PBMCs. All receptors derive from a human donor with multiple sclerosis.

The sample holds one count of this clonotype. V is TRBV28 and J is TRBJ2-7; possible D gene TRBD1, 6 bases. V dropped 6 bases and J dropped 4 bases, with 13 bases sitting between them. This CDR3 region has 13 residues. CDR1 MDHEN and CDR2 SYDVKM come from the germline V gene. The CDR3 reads CASSIGGRYEQYF. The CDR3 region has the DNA TGTGCCAGCAGCATAGGGGGAAGGTACGAGCAGTACTTC.

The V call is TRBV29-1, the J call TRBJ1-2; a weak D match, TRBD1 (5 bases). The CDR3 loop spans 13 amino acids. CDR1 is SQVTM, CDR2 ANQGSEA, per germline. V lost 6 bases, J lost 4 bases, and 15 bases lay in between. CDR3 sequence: CSVRQSLPYGYTF. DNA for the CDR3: TGCAGCGTCCGACAGTCCCTGCCCTATGGCTACACCTTC.

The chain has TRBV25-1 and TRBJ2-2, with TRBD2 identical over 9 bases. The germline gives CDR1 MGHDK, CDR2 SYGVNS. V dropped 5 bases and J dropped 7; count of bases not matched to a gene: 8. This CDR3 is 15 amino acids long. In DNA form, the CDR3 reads TGTGCCAGCAGTCCCTTAGCGGGAGCAGGCGGGGAGCTGTTTTTT. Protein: CASSPLAGAGGELFF.

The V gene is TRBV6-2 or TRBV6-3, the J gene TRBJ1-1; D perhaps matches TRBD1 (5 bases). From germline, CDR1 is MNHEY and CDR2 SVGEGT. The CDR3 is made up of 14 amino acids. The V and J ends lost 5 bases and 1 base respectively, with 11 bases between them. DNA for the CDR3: TGTGCCAGCAGTCAAACCGACAGGAACACTGAAGCTTTCTTT. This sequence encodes CASSQTDRNTEAFF.

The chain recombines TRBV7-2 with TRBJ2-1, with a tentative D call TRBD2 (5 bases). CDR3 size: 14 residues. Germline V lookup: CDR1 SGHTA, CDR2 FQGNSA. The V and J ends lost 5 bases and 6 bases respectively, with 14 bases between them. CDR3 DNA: TGTGCCAGCAGCAGAGCCGGGGTAGTCAATGAGCAGTTCTTC. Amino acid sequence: CASSRAGVVNEQFF.

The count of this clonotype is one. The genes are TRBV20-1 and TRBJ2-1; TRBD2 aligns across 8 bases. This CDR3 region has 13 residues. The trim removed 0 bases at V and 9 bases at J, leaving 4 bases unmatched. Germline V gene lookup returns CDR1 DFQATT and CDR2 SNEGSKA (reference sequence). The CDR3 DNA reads TGCAGTGCTAGAGAAGCGGGAGTGGGTGAGCAGTTCTTC. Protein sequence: CSAREAGVGEQFF.

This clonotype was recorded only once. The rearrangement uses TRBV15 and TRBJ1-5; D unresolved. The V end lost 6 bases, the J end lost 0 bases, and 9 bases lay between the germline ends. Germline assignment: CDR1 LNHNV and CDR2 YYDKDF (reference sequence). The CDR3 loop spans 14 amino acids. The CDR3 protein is CATRVGDSNQPQHF. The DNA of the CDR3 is TGTGCCACCAGAGTCGGGGATAGCAATCAGCCCCAGCATTTT.

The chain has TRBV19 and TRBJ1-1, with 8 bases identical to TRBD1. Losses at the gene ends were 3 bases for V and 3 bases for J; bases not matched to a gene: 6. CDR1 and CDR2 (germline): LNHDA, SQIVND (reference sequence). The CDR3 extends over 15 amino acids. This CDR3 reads CASSIGQGRYTEAFF. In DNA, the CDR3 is TGTGCCAGTAGTATCGGACAGGGTCGTTACACTGAAGCTTTCTTT.